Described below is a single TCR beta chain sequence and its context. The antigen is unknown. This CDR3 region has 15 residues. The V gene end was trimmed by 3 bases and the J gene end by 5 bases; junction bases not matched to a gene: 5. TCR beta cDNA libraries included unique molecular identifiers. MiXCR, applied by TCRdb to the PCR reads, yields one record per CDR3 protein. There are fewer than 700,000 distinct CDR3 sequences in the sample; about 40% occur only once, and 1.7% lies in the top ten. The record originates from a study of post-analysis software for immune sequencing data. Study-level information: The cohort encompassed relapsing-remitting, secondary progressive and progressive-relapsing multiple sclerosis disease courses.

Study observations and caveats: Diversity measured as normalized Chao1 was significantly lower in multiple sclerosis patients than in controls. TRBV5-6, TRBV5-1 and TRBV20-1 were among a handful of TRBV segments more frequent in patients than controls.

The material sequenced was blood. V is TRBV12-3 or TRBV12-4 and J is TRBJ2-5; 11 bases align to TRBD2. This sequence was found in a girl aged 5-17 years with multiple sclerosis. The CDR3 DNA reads TGTGCCAGCAGTTTTAAGACTAGCGGGACGGAGACCCAGTACTTC. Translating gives CASSFKTSGTETQYF.